One sample yielded the 2 T cell receptor beta chains listed below, sequenced in a study of T cell repertoires in cytomegalovirus infection. TCRdb called the reads again in MiXCR, with one record for every CDR3 protein. Of 150,000 to 200,000 distinct CDR3 sequences detected, 13% to 15% appear once; the ten largest clones hold roughly a quarter. What was sequenced was PBMCs. These receptors originate from a human donor in good health (CMV status not recorded). Some clones in this sample may be carry-over from other donors' samples.

The chain has TRBV14 and TRBJ1-2; unclear D gene. Trimming took off 4 bases at V and 4 bases at J, with 13 bases between the two ends. Germline lookup yields CDR1 SGHDN and CDR2 FVKESK. CDR3 size: 14 residues. CDR3 region: CASSPAWESYGYTF. CDR3 DNA: TGTGCCAGCAGCCCCGCGTGGGAGTCCTATGGCTACACCTTC. The full variable domain, with the rest looked up from reference TRBV14 and TRBJ1-2, is EAGVTQFPSHSVIEKGQTVTLRCDPISGHDNLYWYRRVMGKEIKFLLHFVKESKQDESGMPNNRFLAERTGGTYSTLKVQPAELEDSGVYFCASSPAWESYGYTFGSGTRLTVV.

This clonotype has more than one count but fewer than ten. The genes are TRBV6-5 and TRBJ2-5, with D possibly TRBD2 on 5 matching bases. The CDR3 is 14 residues long. The ends were cut back, 0 bases at V and 4 bases at J, with 9 bases in the middle. CDR1 and CDR2 (germline): MNHEY, SVGAGI. As DNA, the CDR3 is TGTGCCAGCAGTTACTCGACCGCGGGAGAGACCCAGTACTTC. Amino acids: CASSYSTAGETQYF.